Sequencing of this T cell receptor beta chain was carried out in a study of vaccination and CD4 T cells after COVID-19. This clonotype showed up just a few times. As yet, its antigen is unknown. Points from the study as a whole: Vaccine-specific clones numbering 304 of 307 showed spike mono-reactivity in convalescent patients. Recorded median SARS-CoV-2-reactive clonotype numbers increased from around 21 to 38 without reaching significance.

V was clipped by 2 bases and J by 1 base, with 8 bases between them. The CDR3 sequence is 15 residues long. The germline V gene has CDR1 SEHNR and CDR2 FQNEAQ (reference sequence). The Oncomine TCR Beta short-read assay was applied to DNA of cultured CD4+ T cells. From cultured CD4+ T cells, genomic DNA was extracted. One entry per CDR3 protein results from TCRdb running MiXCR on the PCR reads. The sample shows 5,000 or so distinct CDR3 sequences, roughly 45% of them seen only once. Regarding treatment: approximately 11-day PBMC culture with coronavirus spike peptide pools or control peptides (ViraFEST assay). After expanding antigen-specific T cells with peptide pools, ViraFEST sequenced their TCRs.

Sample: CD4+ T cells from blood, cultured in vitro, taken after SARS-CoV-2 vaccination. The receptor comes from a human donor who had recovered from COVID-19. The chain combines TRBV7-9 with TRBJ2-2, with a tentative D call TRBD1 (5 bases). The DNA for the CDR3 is TGTGCCAGCAGCTTATGGGGCAGGAACACCGGGGAGCTGTTTTTT. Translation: CASSLWGRNTGELFF.